This T cell receptor (beta chain) was captured in a study of CD8 T cells in Susac syndrome. There are a few counts of this clonotype. This CDR3 spans 16 amino acids. CDR1 is PRHDT and CDR2 is FYEKMQ in the germline V gene (reference sequence). J was trimmed by 3 bases and V by 3 bases; bases with no gene match: 9. RNA, at roughly 0.45 to 1 ug, was reverse transcribed with random hexamers. Multiplex PCR with immunoSEQ amplified the TCR beta CDR3 across 54 Vbeta and 13 Jbeta. MiXCR was run by TCRdb on the immunoSEQ multiplex PCR reads, yielding one entry per CDR3 protein. The table lists around 140,000 distinct CDR3 sequences, roughly 80% of them singletons. Purification of the CD8+ and CD4+ T cells relied on negative isolation, and TEMRA cells underwent FACS enrichment.

Sequenced material: CD8+ T cells from PBMCs. The TCR sequence derives from a human donor with multiple sclerosis. The J gene is TRBJ1-1, the V gene TRBV13; 8 bases fit TRBD1. The CDR3 region is CASSFGTGEPHTEAFF. DNA for the CDR3: TGTGCCAGCAGCTTCGGGACAGGTGAGCCGCACACTGAAGCTTTCTTT.